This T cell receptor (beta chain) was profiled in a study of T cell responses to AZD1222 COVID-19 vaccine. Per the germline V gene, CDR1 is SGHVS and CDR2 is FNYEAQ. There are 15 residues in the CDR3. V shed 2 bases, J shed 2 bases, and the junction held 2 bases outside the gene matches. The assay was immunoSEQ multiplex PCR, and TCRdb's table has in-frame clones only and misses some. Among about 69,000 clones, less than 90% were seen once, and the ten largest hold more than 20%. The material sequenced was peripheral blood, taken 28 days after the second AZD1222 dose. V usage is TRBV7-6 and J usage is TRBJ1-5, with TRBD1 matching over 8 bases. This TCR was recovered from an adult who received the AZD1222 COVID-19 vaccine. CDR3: CASSLQTGGNQPQHF. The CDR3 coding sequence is TGTGCCAGCAGCTTACAGACAGGGGGCAATCAGCCCCAGCATTTT.